Presented here are 12 T cell receptor beta chains from one specimen sequenced in a study of CD8 T cells in ankylosing spondylitis. In TCRdb, the 5' RACE reads were re-called with MiXCR into one record per CDR3 protein. The repertoire holds about 130,000 distinct CDR3 sequences, with about 6.4% as singletons. Material for sequencing was blood, either unsorted or a sorted T cell fraction (not recorded which). The receptors originated from a male donor with ankylosing spondylitis or in good health (not recorded which).

This clonotype was seen many times. The genes are TRBV7-3 and TRBJ2-3, with 8 nucleotides matching TRBD2. The CDR3 sequence is 17 residues long. Trimming at V came to 4 bases and at J to 2 bases, leaving 11 bases not matched to a gene. The germline V gene has CDR1 SGHTA and CDR2 FQGTGA. The CDR3 here is CASSSPASGRYTDTQYF. CDR3 sequence (DNA): TGTGCCAGCAGCTCCCCGGCGAGCGGGAGATACACAGATACGCAGTATTTT. The full variable domain, completed using reference TRBV7-3 and TRBJ2-3, is GAGVSQTPSNKVTEKGKYVELRCDPISGHTALYWYRQSLGQGPEFLIYFQGTGAADDSGLPNDRFFAVRPEGSVSTLKIQRTERGDSAVYLCASSSPASGRYTDTQYFGPGTRLTVL.

This clonotype was observed many times. The chain couples TRBV9 to TRBJ2-7, with TRBD2 as a possible D gene (5 bases). V gave up 3 bases and J gave up 2 bases, with 18 bases separating them. Germline loops: CDR1 SGDLS, CDR2 YYNGEE. CDR3 length equals 16 residues. CDR3 residues: CASSARVTAIPYEQYF. The CDR3 nucleotides read TGTGCCAGCAGCGCGAGGGTAACAGCGATTCCCTACGAGCAGTACTTC.

This clonotype was detected many times. The chain is built from TRBV7-2 and TRBJ2-7; 7 bases are a match to TRBD2. The trim removed 5 bases at V and 7 bases at J, leaving 11 bases unmatched. The germline V gene encodes CDR1 SGHTA and CDR2 FQGNSA. This CDR3 has 14 residues. The chain's CDR3 is CASSPATSSGEQYF. The CDR3 bases are TGTGCCAGCAGCCCCGCGACTAGCTCGGGGGAGCAGTACTTC.

This clonotype was counted many times. CDR3 sequence: CATNRGPNSYEQYF. CDR3 sequence (DNA): TGTGCCACCAACCGGGGACCGAACTCCTACGAGCAGTACTTC. The chain recombines TRBV27 with TRBJ2-7; tentatively, D is TRBD1 or TRBD2 (5 bases each). Germline V gene data show CDR1 as MNHEY and CDR2 as SMNVEV (reference sequence). Trimming cost V 10 bases and J 0 bases, with 16 bases left between them. There are 14 residues in the CDR3.

Ten or more counts support this clonotype. CDR3 sequence reads: CASSVEARGDLSLHF. In nucleotides, the CDR3 is TGTGCCAGCAGCGTAGAGGCCAGGGGAGATTTAAGCCTCCACTTT. The chain combines TRBV9 with TRBJ1-6; tentatively, D is TRBD1 (6 bases). Trimming removed 0 bases at V and 15 bases at J, with 19 bases between. Germline values: CDR1 SGDLS, CDR2 YYNGEE. The CDR3 runs to 15 residues.

This clonotype was recorded at least ten times. This chain uses TRBV29-1 with TRBJ2-7, with D possibly TRBD2 on 5 matching bases. V dropped 0 bases and J dropped 6 bases, with 18 bases sitting between them. This CDR3 spans 15 amino acids. In germline, CDR1 is SQVTM, CDR2 ANQGSEA. The CDR3 sequence is CSVEDLEGDRLEQYF. CDR3 coding DNA: TGCAGCGTTGAAGATCTAGAGGGAGATCGTCTCGAGCAGTACTTC.

The rearrangement uses TRBV30 and TRBJ2-7; no firm D call. V lost 1 base and J 0 bases, leaving 10 bases between the germline ends. CDR3 size: 14 residues. Germline V gene sequence: CDR1 GTSNPN, CDR2 SVGIG (reference sequence). The CDR3 sequence: CAWSGYGLSYEQYF. DNA of the CDR3: TGTGCCTGGAGTGGCTATGGCCTCTCCTACGAGCAGTACTTC.

In its sample, this clonotype was seen many times. The V call is TRBV28, the J call TRBJ2-7; 12 nucleotides match TRBD2. Germline CDR1 MDHEN, CDR2 SYDVKM. V lost 3 bases and J lost 6; bases outside the gene matches: 3. This CDR3 spans 14 amino acids. The CDR3 spells CASSLGLAGIEQYF. The CDR3 DNA reads as TGTGCCAGCAGTTTGGGACTAGCGGGCATCGAGCAGTACTTC.

This clonotype was seen ten or more times. V and J are TRBV9 and TRBJ2-1, with TRBD2 matching 11 bases. There are 15 residues in the CDR3. The V segment lost 3 bases and the J segment 1 base; nucleotides outside the gene matches: 0. Germline lookup yields CDR1 SGDLS and CDR2 YYNGEE. Written as DNA, the CDR3 is TGTGCCAGCAGCGCTAGCGGGGGGTCCTACAATGAGCAGTTCTTC. Protein sequence: CASSASGGSYNEQFF. Filled out from reference TRBV9 and TRBJ2-1, the complete variable domain reads DSGVTQTPKHLITATGQRVTLRCSPRSGDLSVYWYQQSLDQGLQFLIQYYNGEERAKGNILERFSAQQFPDLHSELNLSSLELGDSALYFCASSASGGSYNEQFFGPGTRLTVL.

This clonotype came up many times. The CDR3 nucleotides are TGCAGTGCTTCACCGGGACTTGGCACAGATACGCAGTATTTT. Protein: CSASPGLGTDTQYF. The chain couples TRBV20-1 to TRBJ2-3; tentatively, D is TRBD2 (6 bases). The CDR3 spans 14 residues. Germline V gene data show CDR1 as DFQATT and CDR2 as SNEGSKA (reference sequence). Trimming took 5 bases from V and 1 from J, leaving 13 bases between them.

This clonotype was seen ten or more times. The rearrangement links TRBV5-1 to TRBJ1-2; unclear D gene. The ends were cut back, 2 bases at V and 2 bases at J, with 7 bases in the middle. The germline CDR1 and CDR2 sequences are SGHRS and YFSETQ. CDR3 length: 13 residues. CDR3 sequence (DNA): TGCGCCAGCAGCTTTAACCTGAACTATGGCTACACCTTC. Encoded protein: CASSFNLNYGYTF.

This clonotype was seen at least ten times. The rearrangement joins TRBV27 to TRBJ1-1; 11 nucleotides agree with TRBD1. V shed 0 bases, J shed 7 bases, and the junction held 13 bases outside the gene matches. The CDR3 is 18 amino acids. Germline assignment: CDR1 MNHEY and CDR2 SMNVEV (reference sequence). CDR3 amino acids: CASSLSGQGAVGLIEAFF. The CDR3 nucleotides read TGTGCCAGCAGTTTATCCGGACAGGGGGCGGTCGGTCTTATTGAAGCTTTCTTT.